Following are 24 T cell receptor beta chains from one sample sequenced in a study of blood T cell repertoires in COVID-19. The method was immunoSEQ multiplex PCR; TCRdb's version includes in-frame clones alone and lacks a portion of them. This table holds around 390,000 clones, around nine tenths found once. Sequencing was performed on PBMCs or T cells enriched from blood (not recorded which). These receptors were obtained from a woman in her forties or fifties who had recovered from COVID-19.

CDR3 in DNA: TGTGCCAGCAGTTCGACAAACACTGAAGCTTTCTTT. Protein: CASSSTNTEAFF. The rearrangement links TRBV28 to TRBJ1-1; D call uncertain. Germline values: CDR1 MDHEN, CDR2 SYDVKM. Trimming shortened V by 4 bases and J by 2 bases, and 5 bases separated the two germline ends. This CDR3 comprises 12 residues.

The chain recombines TRBV5-6 with TRBJ1-1; the D is unclear. V lost 4 bases to trimming and J lost 4 bases, with 11 bases between them. CDR3 length equals 13 residues. Germline V lookup: CDR1 SGHDT, CDR2 YYEEEE. Written as DNA, the CDR3 is TGTGCCAGCAGCATGTTAGGCGGCACTGAAGCTTTCTTT. It specifies CASSMLGGTEAFF.

This chain uses TRBV30 with TRBJ2-1; possibly TRBD1 for D (5 bases). The CDR3 loop spans 12 amino acids. CDR1 is GTSNPN, CDR2 SVGIG, per germline (reference sequence). V was cut by 1 base and J by 15 bases, with 16 bases left in between. The CDR3, as DNA: TGTGCCTGGAGTGAAGGACAACCCCTTTGGTTCTTC. Its translation is CAWSEGQPLWFF.

V is TRBV4-3 and J is TRBJ2-2; D gene unclear. The CDR3 has 15 amino acids. Trimming cost V 0 bases and J 6 bases, with 11 bases left between them. Germline CDR1 reads LGHNA; CDR2 reads YSLEER. In DNA, the CDR3 is TGCGCCAGCAGCCAAGATCAATTGGCTTCCGGGGAGCTGTTTTTT. It encodes CASSQDQLASGELFF.

The rearrangement joins TRBV5-1 to TRBJ1-1; 7 nucleotides match TRBD1. Germline V gene data show CDR1 as SGHRS and CDR2 as YFSETQ. The CDR3 loop spans 15 amino acids. The ends lost 2 bases at V and 2 bases at J; junction bases unmatched: 6. Written as DNA, the CDR3 is TGCGCCAGCAGCTTCCAGGGGACAGACAACACTGAAGCTTTCTTT. The encoded protein is CASSFQGTDNTEAFF.

This clone was found many times. The germline gene is not matched at one end of the junction; a read error may be the cause. V gene TRBV4-2 combines with J gene TRBJ2-7, with 9 bases aligning to TRBD2. CDR3 length: 16 amino acids. Per the germline V gene, CDR1 is LGHNA and CDR2 is YNFKEQ. The CDR3, as DNA: TGTGCCAGCAGCCAAGCTCCAGCGGGGGGCTCCGACGAGCAGTACTTC. Its translation: CASSQAPAGGSDEQYF.

This sequence joins TRBV11-2 and TRBJ1-4; D is unclear. Between the trimmed V and J ends, which lost 5 bases and 0 bases, there was a span of 19 bases. Germline CDR1 reads SGHAT; CDR2 reads FQNNGV. The CDR3 totals 18 residues. The CDR3 DNA reads TGTGCCAGCAGCGCGATGCCACCACCGCAACCAACTAATGAAAAACTGTTTTTT. As protein: CASSAMPPPQPTNEKLFF.

This chain connects TRBV19 to TRBJ1-2; D might be TRBD1 (6 bases). CDR3 length: 16 amino acids. V dropped 5 bases and J dropped 6 bases, with 22 bases sitting between them. CDR1 LNHDA and CDR2 SQIVND come from the germline V gene (reference sequence). The chain's CDR3 is CASSRSSLPTGNGYTF. The CDR3, as DNA: TGTGCCAGTAGTCGAAGCTCCCTACCCACAGGGAATGGCTACACCTTC. Full variable domain (rest looked up from reference TRBV19 and TRBJ1-2): DGGITQSPKYLFRKEGQNVTLSCEQNLNHDAMYWYRQDPGQGLRLIYYSQIVNDFQKGDIAEGYSVSREKKESFPLTVTSAQKNPTAFYLCASSRSSLPTGNGYTFGSGTRLTVV.

This chain uses TRBV25-1 with TRBJ1-2; D not resolved. Per the germline V gene, CDR1 is MGHDK and CDR2 is SYGVNS. Trimming shortened V by 3 bases and J by 7 bases, and 12 bases separated the two germline ends. The CDR3 is 13 residues long. Written as DNA, the CDR3 is TGTGCCAGCAGTGATGAGTGGGAGGGTGGCTACACCTTC. This translates into CASSDEWEGGYTF.

This clone is a singleton in its sample. The V and J genes are TRBV18 and TRBJ1-5; D is unclear. This CDR3 region has 15 residues. Germline V CDR1 and CDR2: KGHSH, LQKENI. V was cut by 2 bases and J by 7 bases, with 15 bases left in between. In DNA, the CDR3 is TGTGCCAGCTCACCAAGTCCCCCGAGGAGCCAGCCCCAGCATTTT. The encoded protein is CASSPSPPRSQPQHF.

The rearrangement links TRBV30 to TRBJ2-5; tentatively, D is TRBD2 (6 bases). Looked up from germline, CDR1 is GTSNPN and CDR2 is SVGIG (reference sequence). The CDR3 spans 13 residues. Trimming took 7 bases from V and 5 from J, leaving 17 bases between them. This chain's CDR3 is CASTVGGWETQYF. The CDR3 nucleotides are TGTGCCTCGACGGTCGGGGGATGGGAGACCCAGTACTTC.

The chain joins TRBV7-9 to TRBJ1-4; D remains unclear. The CDR3 is made up of 15 amino acids. The germline gives CDR1 SEHNR, CDR2 FQNEAQ (reference sequence). Trimming left V 4 bases short and J 8 bases short, with 17 bases between. The CDR3 DNA follows: TGTGCCAGCAGCTCCCAGGACTCTTCGGGGGAAAAACTGTTTTTT. Translation: CASSSQDSSGEKLFF.

DNA of the CDR3: TGTGCCACCAGTGATTCCGGCGCGGGGGGCTTCTACAATGAGCAGTTCTTC. Protein: CATSDSGAGGFYNEQFF. J is TRBJ2-1 and V is TRBV24-1, with 8 bases that match TRBD2. There are 17 residues in the CDR3. Germline lookup yields CDR1 KGHDR and CDR2 SFDVKD. V dropped 2 bases and J dropped 3; count of bases not matched to a gene: 8.

The J gene is TRBJ1-1, the V gene TRBV6-2 or TRBV6-3; D not certain. This CDR3 contains 15 residues. Germline CDR1 reads MNHEY; CDR2 reads SVGEGT. V lost 6 bases to trimming and J lost 1 base, with 15 bases between them. The chain's CDR3 is CASSRITPGNTEAFF. The CDR3 nucleotides are TGTGCCAGCAGCCGGATTACCCCGGGGAACACTGAAGCTTTCTTT.

V is TRBV6-5 and J is TRBJ1-1, with a possible D match to TRBD1 (6 bases). The ends were cut back, 2 bases at V and 0 bases at J, with 10 bases in the middle. CDR1 is MNHEY and CDR2 is SVGAGI in the germline V gene. The CDR3 length is 15 residues. The CDR3 DNA sequence: TGTGCCAGCAGTTACCCCGGACAGCTGAACACTGAAGCTTTCTTT. This codes for CASSYPGQLNTEAFF.

This rearrangement joins TRBV11-2 to TRBJ1-3, with 7 bases matching TRBD1. The junction had 5 bases not matched to a gene; V was cut back by 6 bases and J by 0 bases. The CDR3 runs 15 residues. CDR1 and CDR2 from the germline V gene are SGHAT and FQNNGV. The chain's CDR3 is CASSIDRVSGNTIYF. The CDR3 nucleotides are TGTGCCAGCAGTATCGACAGGGTCTCTGGAAACACCATATATTTT. The whole variable domain, remainder taken from reference TRBV11-2 and TRBJ1-3, is EAGVAQSPRYKIIEKRQSVAFWCNPISGHATLYWYQQILGQGPKLLIQFQNNGVVDDSQLPKDRFSAERLKGVDSTLKIQPAKLEDSAVYLCASSIDRVSGNTIYFGEGSWLTVV.

The chain has TRBV15 and TRBJ1-2; 7 bases fit TRBD1. With V trimmed by 0 bases and J by 6 bases, 7 bases remained unmatched. From germline, CDR1 is LNHNV and CDR2 YYDKDF (reference sequence). The CDR3 loop spans 15 amino acids. CDR3 sequence (DNA): TGTGCCACCAGCAGAGATCCGAACAGGGGAAATGGCTACACCTTC. Residues: CATSRDPNRGNGYTF.

This chain connects TRBV12-5 to TRBJ1-1, with D perhaps matching TRBD1 (5 bases). The CDR3 length is 14 residues. V shed 7 bases and J shed 4 bases, with 16 bases lying between them. Germline V gene data show CDR1 as LGHNT and CDR2 as FRNRAP. The CDR3 DNA is TGTGCTAGTGCCCGCGGGGACCCAAGCACTGAAGCTTTCTTT. Residues: CASARGDPSTEAFF.

The chain couples TRBV12-3 or TRBV12-4 to TRBJ2-7; the D is unclear. The V end lost 3 bases, the J end lost 3 bases, and 3 bases lay between the germline ends. The CDR3 is 11 residues long. The CDR3 spells CASSFNYEQYF. As DNA, the CDR3 is TGTGCCAGCAGTTTTAACTACGAGCAGTACTTC.

The V and J genes are TRBV27 and TRBJ1-5; 7 positions match TRBD1. The germline gives CDR1 MNHEY, CDR2 SMNVEV (reference sequence). There are 14 residues in the CDR3. The ends lost 6 bases at V and 6 bases at J; junction bases unmatched: 8. The DNA of the CDR3 is TGTGCCAGCAGCGGAGACAGGGTGAGTCAGCCCCAGCATTTT. Translating it yields CASSGDRVSQPQHF.

The chain carries TRBV10-3 and TRBJ2-7; TRBD1 agrees at 11 bases. The V gene end was trimmed by 6 bases and the J gene end by 1 base; junction bases not matched to a gene: 8. The CDR3 consists of 16 residues. In germline, CDR1 is ENHRY, CDR2 SYGVKD. The CDR3 nucleotides are TGTGCCATCAGCGGCGGTAGGGACAGGGGGTCCTACGAGCAGTACTTC. Translation: CAISGGRDRGSYEQYF.

This sequence joins TRBV20-1 and TRBJ1-5; TRBD1 matches 8 bases. The CDR3 runs 17 residues. V lost 3 bases to trimming and J lost 5 bases; unmatched junction nucleotides: 15. Germline V gives CDR1 DFQATT, CDR2 SNEGSKA (reference sequence). The CDR3 region has the DNA TGCAGTGCTAGTCCCCGGACAGGGTTGGGTACACATCAGCCCCAGCATTTT. It specifies CSASPRTGLGTHQPQHF.

This clone has just one count. The CDR3: CASSLGTREGEKLFF. In nucleotides, the CDR3 is TGTGCCAGCAGCTTAGGTACACGGGAGGGTGAAAAACTGTTTTTT. V and J are TRBV7-2 and TRBJ1-4, with D hard to call. CDR3 size: 15 residues. Trimming pared 1 base from V and 7 bases from J, leaving 13 bases between. Germline V gene lookup returns CDR1 SGHTA and CDR2 FQGNSA. The complete variable domain, with remaining parts taken from reference TRBV7-2 and TRBJ1-4, reads GAGVSQSPSNKVTEKGKDVELRCDPISGHTALYWYRQSLGQGLEFLIYFQGNSAPDKSGLPSDRFSAERTGGSVSTLTIQRTQQEDSAVYLCASSLGTREGEKLFFGSGTQLSVL.

The rearrangement links TRBV19 to TRBJ2-4, with TRBD1 matching over 7 bases. Trimming removed 7 bases from V and 2 bases from J; junction bases left unmatched: 5. Germline values: CDR1 LNHDA, CDR2 SQIVND (reference sequence). The CDR3 is 14 amino acids. Here the CDR3 reads CASTDRATKNIQYF. The DNA of the CDR3 is TGTGCCAGTACCGACAGGGCTACCAAAAACATTCAGTACTTC.